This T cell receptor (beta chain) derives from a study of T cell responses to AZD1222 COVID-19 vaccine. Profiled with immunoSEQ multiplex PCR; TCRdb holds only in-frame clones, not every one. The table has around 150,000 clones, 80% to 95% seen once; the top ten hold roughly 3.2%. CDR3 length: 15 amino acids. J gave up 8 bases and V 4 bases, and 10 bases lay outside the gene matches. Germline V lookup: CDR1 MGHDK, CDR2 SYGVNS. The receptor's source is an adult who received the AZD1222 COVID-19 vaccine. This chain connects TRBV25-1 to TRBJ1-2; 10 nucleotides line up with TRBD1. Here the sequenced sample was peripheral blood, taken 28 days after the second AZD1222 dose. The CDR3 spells CASSGGTGVIPGYTF. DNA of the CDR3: TGTGCCAGCAGTGGCGGGACAGGGGTAATTCCGGGCTACACCTTC.